These T cell receptor beta chains were read from a single sample in a study of a mutant IDH1 vaccine in newly diagnosed glioma. Their target antigens are unknown. This table comes from immunoSEQ multiplex PCR, and its TCRdb copy is limited to in-frame clones, with some not included. The data show about 50,000 clones, roughly 78% seen once. The sequenced sample was PBMCs, obtained from a glioma patient whose treatment included an IDH1 peptide vaccine. These receptors came from a man aged 50 to 60 with glioma. Each CDR3 is given with its conserved first and last residue. The order of the fields is CDR3 protein, CDR3 DNA, D gene, V gene, J gene, clone size. D genes are given only for firm matches. Only some rows state a clone size, as once, few, many or a class for expanded clones.

cdr3_aa: CASSLGYGANTEAFF
cdr3_nt: TGTGCCAGCAGCTTAGGGTATGGGGCGAACACTGAAGCTTTCTTT
d_call: -
v_call: TRBV7-6
j_call: TRBJ1-1
clone_size: -

cdr3_aa: CAWTLPRTARAPDTQYF
cdr3_nt: TGTGCCTGGACCCTACCCCGGACTGCAAGGGCCCCAGATACGCAGTATTTT
d_call: -
v_call: TRBV30
j_call: TRBJ2-3
clone_size: -

cdr3_aa: CASSLVRQGGDYGYTF
cdr3_nt: TGTGCCAGCAGCTTAGTCCGCCAAGGGGGCGACTATGGCTACACCTTC
d_call: TRBD1
v_call: TRBV7-9
j_call: TRBJ1-2
clone_size: -

cdr3_aa: CASRRDINQPQHF
cdr3_nt: TGTGCCAGTCGGAGGGACATCAATCAGCCCCAGCATTTT
d_call: -
v_call: TRBV2
j_call: TRBJ1-5
clone_size: -

cdr3_aa: CSVEGPSRGGGYYGYTF
cdr3_nt: TGCAGCGTTGAAGGACCCTCTCGGGGTGGGGGATACTATGGCTACACCTTC
d_call: -
v_call: TRBV29-1
j_call: TRBJ1-2
clone_size: once

cdr3_aa: CASSVEGGGFYNEQFF
cdr3_nt: TGTGCCAGCAGCGTAGAGGGCGGGGGCTTTTACAATGAGCAGTTCTTC
d_call: -
v_call: TRBV9
j_call: TRBJ2-1
clone_size: -

cdr3_aa: CASENRDNQPQHF
cdr3_nt: TGTGCCAGTGAGAACAGGGATAATCAGCCCCAGCATTTT
d_call: -
v_call: TRBV19
j_call: TRBJ1-5
clone_size: -

cdr3_aa: CAWASGGNTEAFF
cdr3_nt: TGTGCCTGGGCGAGTGGGGGGAACACTGAAGCTTTCTTT
d_call: -
v_call: TRBV30
j_call: TRBJ1-1
clone_size: -

cdr3_aa: CASSLVVGGETQYF
cdr3_nt: TGCGCCAGCAGCTTGGTGGTAGGGGGGGAGACCCAGTACTTC
d_call: -
v_call: TRBV5-1
j_call: TRBJ2-5
clone_size: once

cdr3_aa: CASSSQETQYF
cdr3_nt: TGTGCCAGCAGCTCCCAAGAGACCCAGTACTTC
d_call: -
v_call: TRBV5-4
j_call: TRBJ2-5
clone_size: few

cdr3_aa: CASSQVAGREDEQYF
cdr3_nt: TGCGCCAGCAGCCAAGTTGCCGGGAGGGAGGACGAGCAGTACTTC
d_call: TRBD2
v_call: TRBV4-1
j_call: TRBJ2-7
clone_size: -

cdr3_aa: CASRFGQERTEAFF
cdr3_nt: TGCGCCAGCAGATTTGGACAGGAGAGGACTGAAGCTTTCTTT
d_call: TRBD1
v_call: TRBV5-1
j_call: TRBJ1-1
clone_size: -

cdr3_aa: CASSAFGVQETQYF
cdr3_nt: TGTGCCAGCAGCGCCTTTGGGGTCCAAGAGACCCAGTACTTC
d_call: -
v_call: TRBV9
j_call: TRBJ2-5
clone_size: -

cdr3_aa: CASVGGTILEAFF
cdr3_nt: TGTGCCAGCGTGGGGGGCACCATCCTTGAAGCTTTCTTT
d_call: -
v_call: TRBV28
j_call: TRBJ1-1
clone_size: -

cdr3_aa: CASSPGTGLREKLFF
cdr3_nt: TGTGCCAGCAGCCCCGGGACAGGCCTGCGAGAAAAACTGTTTTTT
d_call: TRBD1
v_call: TRBV5-6
j_call: TRBJ1-4
clone_size: once

cdr3_aa: CATQQGDYGYTF
cdr3_nt: TGTGCCACCCAACAGGGTGACTATGGCTACACCTTC
d_call: -
v_call: TRBV6-5
j_call: TRBJ1-2
clone_size: -

cdr3_aa: CASSPGQSNYGYTF
cdr3_nt: TGTGCCAGCAGCCCGGGACAATCTAACTATGGCTACACCTTC
d_call: -
v_call: TRBV7-2
j_call: TRBJ1-2
clone_size: -

cdr3_aa: CASSPSTGWNSPLHF
cdr3_nt: TGCGCCAGCAGCCCATCGACAGGGTGGAATTCACCCCTCCACTTT
d_call: TRBD1
v_call: TRBV5-1
j_call: TRBJ1-6
clone_size: -

cdr3_aa: CASSLARVLGGEQFF
cdr3_nt: TGCGCCAGCAGCTTGGCGAGGGTTTTGGGGGGCGAGCAGTTCTTC
d_call: -
v_call: TRBV5-1
j_call: TRBJ2-1
clone_size: -

cdr3_aa: CASSPGQDYGYTF
cdr3_nt: TGTGCCAGCAGTCCCGGACAGGATTATGGCTACACCTTC
d_call: TRBD1
v_call: TRBV28
j_call: TRBJ1-2
clone_size: -

cdr3_aa: CASPSNQPQHF
cdr3_nt: TGCGCCAGCCCTAGCAATCAGCCCCAGCATTTT
d_call: -
v_call: TRBV10-1
j_call: TRBJ1-5
clone_size: -

cdr3_aa: CASTKPNQPQHF
cdr3_nt: TGTGCCAGCACCAAACCAAATCAGCCCCAGCATTTT
d_call: -
v_call: TRBV2
j_call: TRBJ1-5
clone_size: -

cdr3_aa: CASSLVPGVDGELFF
cdr3_nt: TGTGCCAGCAGCTTAGTCCCGGGGGTGGACGGGGAGCTGTTTTTT
d_call: -
v_call: TRBV7-2
j_call: TRBJ2-2
clone_size: -

cdr3_aa: CASSEDGNSLNSGANVLTF
cdr3_nt: TGTGCCAGCAGTGAGGACGGAAACAGCCTCAACTCTGGGGCCAACGTCCTGACTTTC
d_call: -
v_call: TRBV6-1
j_call: TRBJ2-6
clone_size: -

cdr3_aa: CASSLYQNTEAFF
cdr3_nt: TGTGCCAGCAGCTTGTACCAGAACACTGAAGCTTTCTTT
d_call: -
v_call: TRBV5-5
j_call: TRBJ1-1
clone_size: -

cdr3_aa: CSVEAAGGGNEQFF
cdr3_nt: TGCAGCGTTGAAGCCGCAGGGGGCGGGAATGAGCAGTTCTTC
d_call: TRBD1
v_call: TRBV29-1
j_call: TRBJ2-1
clone_size: -

cdr3_aa: CASSIGAGARNEQFF
cdr3_nt: TGTGCCAGTAGTATTGGTGCGGGGGCAAGAAACGAGCAGTTCTTC
d_call: -
v_call: TRBV19
j_call: TRBJ2-1
clone_size: -

cdr3_aa: CASSPGTGWANTEAFF
cdr3_nt: TGTGCCAGCAGTCCGGGGACAGGGTGGGCGAACACTGAAGCTTTCTTT
d_call: TRBD1
v_call: TRBV27
j_call: TRBJ1-1
clone_size: -

cdr3_aa: CAWSARGASDRTQYF
cdr3_nt: TGTGCCTGGAGTGCTCGGGGGGCTAGTGATAGGACGCAGTATTTT
d_call: -
v_call: TRBV30
j_call: TRBJ2-3
clone_size: -

cdr3_aa: CASSRRGQIYNEQFF
cdr3_nt: TGTGCCAGCAGCCGGAGGGGACAGATCTACAATGAGCAGTTCTTC
d_call: -
v_call: TRBV5-6
j_call: TRBJ2-1
clone_size: -

cdr3_aa: CASRVAGIEQYF
cdr3_nt: TGTGCCAGCAGAGTCGCAGGTATCGAGCAGTACTTC
d_call: -
v_call: TRBV5-6
j_call: TRBJ2-7
clone_size: -

cdr3_aa: CATSSDRMGEKLFF
cdr3_nt: TGTGCCACCAGCTCCGACAGGATGGGGGAAAAACTGTTTTTT
d_call: -
v_call: TRBV15
j_call: TRBJ1-4
clone_size: -

cdr3_aa: CSVDGWGGGNEQFF
cdr3_nt: TGCAGCGTTGATGGTTGGGGGGGCGGCAATGAGCAGTTCTTC
d_call: -
v_call: TRBV29-1
j_call: TRBJ2-1
clone_size: -

cdr3_aa: CASSYPPGAQYF
cdr3_nt: TGTGCCAGCAGCTACCCCCCCGGGGCCCAGTACTTC
d_call: -
v_call: TRBV7-2
j_call: TRBJ2-5
clone_size: -